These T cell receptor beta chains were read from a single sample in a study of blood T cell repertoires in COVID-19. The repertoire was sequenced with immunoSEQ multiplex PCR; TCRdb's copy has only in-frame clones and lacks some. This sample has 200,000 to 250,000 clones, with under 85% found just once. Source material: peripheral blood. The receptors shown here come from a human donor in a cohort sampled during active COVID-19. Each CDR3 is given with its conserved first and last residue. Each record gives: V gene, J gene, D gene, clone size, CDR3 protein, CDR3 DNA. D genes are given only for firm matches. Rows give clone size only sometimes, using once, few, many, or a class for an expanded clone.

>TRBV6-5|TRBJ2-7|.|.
CASSYSGAGTYEQYF
TGTGCCAGCAGTTACTCGGGGGCAGGGACCTACGAGCAGTACTTC
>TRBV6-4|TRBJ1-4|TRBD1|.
CASPDRGGSEWNEKLFF
TGTGCCAGCCCTGACAGGGGGGGATCCGAATGGAATGAAAAACTGTTTTTT
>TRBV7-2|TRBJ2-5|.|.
CASSPRIRSQETQYF
TGTGCCAGCAGCCCCAGAATAAGGAGTCAAGAGACCCAGTACTTC
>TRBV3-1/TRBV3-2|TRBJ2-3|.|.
CASSQRRGWGTDTQYF
TGTGCCAGCAGCCAAAGGAGGGGCTGGGGCACAGATACGCAGTATTTT
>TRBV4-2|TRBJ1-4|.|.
CASSQVGGEKLFF
TGTGCCAGCAGCCAAGTTGGGGGGGAAAAACTGTTTTTT
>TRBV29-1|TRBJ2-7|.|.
CSVATAYEQYF
TGCAGCGTTGCTACTGCCTACGAGCAGTACTTC
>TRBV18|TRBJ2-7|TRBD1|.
CASSPGQGKAYEQYF
TGTGCCAGCTCACCAGGACAGGGAAAGGCCTACGAGCAGTACTTC
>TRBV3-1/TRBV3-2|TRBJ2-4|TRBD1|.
CASSQDGRGQAKNIQYF
TGTGCCAGCAGCCAAGATGGCAGGGGGCAAGCCAAAAACATTCAGTACTTC
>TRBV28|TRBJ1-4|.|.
CASSFVSAGKLFF
TGTGCCAGCAGTTTTGTGTCAGCGGGAAAACTGTTTTTT
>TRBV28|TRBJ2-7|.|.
CASSLSYLPRGEQYF
TGTGCCAGCAGTTTATCGTACCTACCTCGAGGGGAGCAGTACTTC
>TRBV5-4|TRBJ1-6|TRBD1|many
CASSHTGGASPSHSPLHF
TGTGCCAGCAGCCACACAGGGGGCGCGTCTCCTTCCCATTCACCCCTCCACTTT
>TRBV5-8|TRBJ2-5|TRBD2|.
CASSLGLAGVQETQYF
TGTGCCAGCAGCTTGGGACTAGCGGGAGTCCAAGAGACCCAGTACTTC
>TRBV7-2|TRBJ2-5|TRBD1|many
CASSHQTGEETQYF
TGTGCCAGCAGCCATCAGACAGGGGAAGAGACCCAGTACTTC
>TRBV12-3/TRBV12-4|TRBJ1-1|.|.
CASTLLGAEAFF
TGTGCCAGCACCCTTTTAGGGGCAGAAGCTTTCTTT
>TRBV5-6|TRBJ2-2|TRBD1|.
CASSTPGTGHTGELFF
TGTGCCAGCAGCACCCCCGGGACAGGGCACACCGGGGAGCTGTTTTTT
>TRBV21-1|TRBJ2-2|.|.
CASRLRTSANTGELFF
TGTGCCAGTCGACTAAGGACTAGCGCGAACACCGGGGAGCTGTTTTTT
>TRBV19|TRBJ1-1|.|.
CASSTSPRGDTEAFF
TGTGCCAGTAGTACAAGTCCCCGGGGGGACACTGAAGCTTTCTTT
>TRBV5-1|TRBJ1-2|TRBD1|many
CASSLEEGQGNGYTF
TGCGCCAGCAGCTTGGAGGAGGGACAGGGAAATGGCTACACCTTC
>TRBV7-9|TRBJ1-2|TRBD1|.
CASSVDRGGGYTF
TGTGCCAGCAGCGTAGACAGGGGGGGTGGCTACACCTTC
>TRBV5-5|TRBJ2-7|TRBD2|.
CASSGGPAGSTYEQYF
TGTGCCAGCAGCGGTGGCCCAGCGGGGTCAACCTACGAGCAGTACTTC
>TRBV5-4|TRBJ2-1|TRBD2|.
CASSPTSGRSREQFF
TGTGCCAGCAGCCCTACTAGCGGGAGGTCCAGAGAGCAGTTCTTC
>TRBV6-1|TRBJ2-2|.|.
CASSEQRGAGELFF
TGTGCCAGCAGTGAGCAAAGGGGTGCCGGGGAGCTGTTTTTT
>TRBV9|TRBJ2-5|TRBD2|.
CASSGKGLAGPETQYF
TGTGCCAGCAGCGGAAAAGGACTAGCGGGACCGGAGACCCAGTACTTC
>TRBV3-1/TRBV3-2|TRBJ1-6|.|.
CASSPQGSGNSPLHF
TGTGCCAGCAGCCCTCAGGGGTCGGGGAACTCACCCCTCCACTTT
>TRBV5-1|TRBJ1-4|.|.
CASSLGTPRGEKLFF
TGCGCCAGCAGCTTGGGGACACCGAGAGGTGAAAAACTGTTTTTT
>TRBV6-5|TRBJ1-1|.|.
CASRTRGGSEAFF
TGTGCCAGCAGGACGCGGGGTGGGAGTGAAGCTTTCTTT
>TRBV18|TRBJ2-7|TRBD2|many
CASSPSSGKSYEQYF
TGTGCCAGCTCACCCTCTAGCGGGAAATCCTACGAGCAGTACTTC
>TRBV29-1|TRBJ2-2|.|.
CSVATGQTNTGELFF
TGCAGCGTTGCGACGGGACAAACGAACACCGGGGAGCTGTTTTTT
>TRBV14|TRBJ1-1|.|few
CASSRSQGFRTEAFF
TGTGCCAGCAGCCGGTCACAGGGTTTCCGCACTGAAGCTTTCTTT
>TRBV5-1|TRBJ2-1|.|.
CASSGGLSASYNEQFF
TGCGCCAGCAGCGGGGGACTTTCTGCTTCCTACAATGAGCAGTTCTTC
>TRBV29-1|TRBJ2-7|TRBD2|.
CSAGRLDGHEQYF
TGCAGCGCCGGGAGGCTAGACGGCCACGAGCAGTACTTC
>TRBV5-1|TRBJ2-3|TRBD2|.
CASSSLAGGLNTQYF
TGCGCCAGCAGCTCACTAGCGGGGGGGTTGAATACGCAGTATTTT
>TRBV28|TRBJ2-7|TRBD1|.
CASSLVDRVLSYEQYF
TGTGCCAGCAGCCTGGTGGACAGGGTTCTTTCCTACGAGCAGTACTTC
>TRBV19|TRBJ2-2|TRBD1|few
CASSMGDRITGELFF
TGTGCCAGTAGTATGGGGGACAGGATCACCGGGGAGCTGTTTTTT
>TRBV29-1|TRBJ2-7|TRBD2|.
CSVSAGEHYEQYF
TGCAGCGTCTCAGCGGGAGAGCACTACGAGCAGTACTTC
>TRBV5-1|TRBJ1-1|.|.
CASSLNPGDTEAFF
TGCGCCAGCAGCTTAAACCCAGGTGACACTGAAGCTTTCTTT
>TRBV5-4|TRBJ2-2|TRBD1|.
CASSSGGLVGETGELFF
TGTGCCAGCAGCTCAGGGGGCCTGGTAGGTGAGACCGGGGAGCTGTTTTTT
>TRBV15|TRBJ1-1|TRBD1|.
CATSLRGQGTEAFF
TGTGCCACCAGCCTAAGGGGACAGGGGACTGAAGCTTTCTTT
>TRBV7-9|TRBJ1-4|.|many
CASSLTAQEKLFF
TGTGCCAGCAGCTTAACAGCCCAGGAAAAACTGTTTTTT
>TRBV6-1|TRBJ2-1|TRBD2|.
CASSEFWAGGSRNEQFF
TGTGCCAGCAGTGAATTTTGGGCGGGGGGCTCCAGGAATGAGCAGTTCTTC
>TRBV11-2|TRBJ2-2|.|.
CASREVFTGELFF
TGTGCCAGCAGGGAGGTGTTCACCGGGGAGCTGTTTTTT
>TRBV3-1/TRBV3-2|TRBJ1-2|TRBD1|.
CASSQAGTARNYGYTF
TGTGCCAGCAGCCAAGCCGGGACAGCGAGAAACTATGGCTACACCTTC
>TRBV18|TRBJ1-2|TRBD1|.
CASTGQGKGGYTF
TGTGCCAGCACGGGACAGGGGAAAGGTGGCTACACCTTC
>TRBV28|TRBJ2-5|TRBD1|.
CASSGTGTLQETQYF
TGTGCCAGCTCCGGGACAGGGACTCTCCAAGAGACCCAGTACTTC